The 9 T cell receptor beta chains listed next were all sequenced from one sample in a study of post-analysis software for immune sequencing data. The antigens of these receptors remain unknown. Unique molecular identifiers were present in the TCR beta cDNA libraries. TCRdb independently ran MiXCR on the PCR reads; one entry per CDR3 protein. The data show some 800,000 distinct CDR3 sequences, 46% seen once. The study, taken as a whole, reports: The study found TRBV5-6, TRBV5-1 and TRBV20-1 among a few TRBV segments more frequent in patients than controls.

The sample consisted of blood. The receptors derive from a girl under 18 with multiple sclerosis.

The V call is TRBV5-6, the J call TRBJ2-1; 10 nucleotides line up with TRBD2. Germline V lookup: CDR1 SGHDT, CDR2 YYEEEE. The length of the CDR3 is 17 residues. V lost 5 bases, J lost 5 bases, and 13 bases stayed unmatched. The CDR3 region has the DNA TGTGCCAGCAGTTCCTCGATGGGACTAGCGCAAGACAATGAGCAGTTCTTC. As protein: CASSSSMGLAQDNEQFF.

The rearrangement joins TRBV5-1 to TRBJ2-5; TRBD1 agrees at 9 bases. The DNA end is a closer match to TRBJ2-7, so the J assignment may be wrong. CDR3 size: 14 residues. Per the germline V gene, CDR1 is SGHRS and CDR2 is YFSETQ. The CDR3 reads CASRMPGQGYEQYF. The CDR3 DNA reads TGCGCCAGCAGAATGCCGGGACAGGGCTACGAGCAGTACTTC.

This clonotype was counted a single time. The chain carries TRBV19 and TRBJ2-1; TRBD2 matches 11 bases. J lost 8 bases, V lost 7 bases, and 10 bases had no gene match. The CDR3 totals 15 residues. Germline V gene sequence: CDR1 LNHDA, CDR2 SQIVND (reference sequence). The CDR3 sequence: CASTLNSGRGHEQFF. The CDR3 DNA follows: TGTGCCAGTACCTTAAATAGCGGGAGGGGCCATGAGCAGTTCTTC. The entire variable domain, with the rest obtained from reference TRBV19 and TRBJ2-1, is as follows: DGGITQSPKYLFRKEGQNVTLSCEQNLNHDAMYWYRQDPGQGLRLIYYSQIVNDFQKGDIAEGYSVSREKKESFPLTVTSAQKNPTAFYLCASTLNSGRGHEQFFGPGTRLTVL.

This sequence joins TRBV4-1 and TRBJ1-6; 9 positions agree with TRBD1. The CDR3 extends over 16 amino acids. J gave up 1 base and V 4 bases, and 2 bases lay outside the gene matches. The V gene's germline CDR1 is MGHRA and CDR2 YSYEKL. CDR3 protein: CASSLQGASYNSPLHF. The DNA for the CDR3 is TGCGCCAGCAGCCTACAGGGGGCATCCTATAATTCACCCCTCCACTTT.

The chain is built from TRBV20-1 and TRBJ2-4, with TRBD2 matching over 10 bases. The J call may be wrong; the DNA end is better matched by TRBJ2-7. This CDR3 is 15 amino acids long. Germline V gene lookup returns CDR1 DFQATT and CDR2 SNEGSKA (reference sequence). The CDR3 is CSAPRTSGHLYEQYF. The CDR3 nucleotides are TGCAGTGCCCCGAGGACTAGCGGTCACCTCTACGAGCAGTACTTC.

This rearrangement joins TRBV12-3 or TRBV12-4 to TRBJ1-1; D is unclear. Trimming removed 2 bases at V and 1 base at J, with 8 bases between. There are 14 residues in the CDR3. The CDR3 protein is CASSLRNRNTEAFF. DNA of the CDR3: TGTGCCAGCAGTTTAAGGAACAGGAACACTGAAGCTTTCTTT.

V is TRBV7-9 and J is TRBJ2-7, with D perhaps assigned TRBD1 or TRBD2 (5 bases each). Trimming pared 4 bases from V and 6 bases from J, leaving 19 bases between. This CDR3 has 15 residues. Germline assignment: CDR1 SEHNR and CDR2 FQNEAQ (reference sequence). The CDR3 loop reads CASSSPGRNLGEQYF. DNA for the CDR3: TGTGCCAGCAGCTCTCCGGGACGAAATTTGGGCGAGCAGTACTTC.

The CDR3 loop is CSVATIPGTGVGEQYF. CDR3 DNA: TGCAGCGTAGCTACCATTCCCGGGACAGGGGTCGGGGAGCAGTACTTC. The chain is built from TRBV29-1 and TRBJ2-4, with TRBD1 identical over 10 bases. CDR3 length: 16 amino acids. V shed 6 bases, J shed 13 bases, and the junction held 21 bases outside the gene matches. Germline V lookup: CDR1 SQVTM, CDR2 ANQGSEA.

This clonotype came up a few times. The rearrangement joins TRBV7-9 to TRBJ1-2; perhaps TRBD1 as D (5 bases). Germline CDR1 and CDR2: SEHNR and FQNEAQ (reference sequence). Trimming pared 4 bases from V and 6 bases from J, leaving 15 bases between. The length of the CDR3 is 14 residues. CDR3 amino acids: CASSYAGTAHGYTF. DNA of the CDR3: TGTGCCAGCAGCTACGCCGGGACTGCCCATGGCTACACCTTC.